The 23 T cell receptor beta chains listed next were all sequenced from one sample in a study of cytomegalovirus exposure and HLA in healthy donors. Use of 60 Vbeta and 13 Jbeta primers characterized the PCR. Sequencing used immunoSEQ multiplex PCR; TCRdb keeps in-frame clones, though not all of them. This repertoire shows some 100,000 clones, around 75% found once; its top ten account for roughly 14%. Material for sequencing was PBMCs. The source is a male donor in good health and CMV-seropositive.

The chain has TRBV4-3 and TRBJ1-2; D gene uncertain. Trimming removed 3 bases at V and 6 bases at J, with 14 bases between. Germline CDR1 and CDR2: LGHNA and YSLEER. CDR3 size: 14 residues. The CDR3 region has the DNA TGCGCCAGCAGCCATTCGACTCGGCCGGATGGCTACACCTTC. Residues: CASSHSTRPDGYTF.

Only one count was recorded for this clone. The CDR3 sequence is CASSSGRTGAEQYF. As DNA, the CDR3 is TGTGCCAGCAGTTCCGGGAGGACAGGGGCCGAGCAGTACTTC. This sequence joins TRBV7-2 and TRBJ2-7; 9 bases agree with TRBD1. CDR3 size: 14 residues. Germline V lookup: CDR1 SGHTA, CDR2 FQGNSA. V lost 6 bases, J lost 6 bases, and 9 bases stayed unmatched. Combining the CDR3 with reference TRBV7-2 and TRBJ2-7 gives the whole variable domain GAGVSQSPSNKVTEKGKDVELRCDPISGHTALYWYRQSLGQGLEFLIYFQGNSAPDKSGLPSDRFSAERTGGSVSTLTIQRTQQEDSAVYLCASSSGRTGAEQYFGPGTRLTVT.

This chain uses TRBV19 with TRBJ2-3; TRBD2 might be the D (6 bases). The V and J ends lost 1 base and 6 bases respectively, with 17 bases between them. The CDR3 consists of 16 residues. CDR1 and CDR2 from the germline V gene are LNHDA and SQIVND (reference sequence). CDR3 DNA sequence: TGTGCCAGTAGTATAGGAGGGGCAGGAGGGATGGATACGCAGTATTTT. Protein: CASSIGGAGGMDTQYF.

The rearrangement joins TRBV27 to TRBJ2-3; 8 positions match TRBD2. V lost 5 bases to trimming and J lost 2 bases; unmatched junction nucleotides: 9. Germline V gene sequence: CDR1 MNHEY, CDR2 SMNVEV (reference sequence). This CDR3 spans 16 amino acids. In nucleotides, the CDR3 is TGTGCCAGCAGTCCATCCCAGCGGGGGATCACAGATACGCAGTATTTT. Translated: CASSPSQRGITDTQYF.

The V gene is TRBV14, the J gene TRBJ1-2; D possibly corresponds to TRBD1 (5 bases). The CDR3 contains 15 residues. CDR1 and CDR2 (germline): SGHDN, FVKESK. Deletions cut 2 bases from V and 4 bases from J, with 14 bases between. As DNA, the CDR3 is TGTGCCAGCAGCCAACTGGATGGGGGGGGCTATGGCTACACCTTC. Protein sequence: CASSQLDGGGYGYTF.

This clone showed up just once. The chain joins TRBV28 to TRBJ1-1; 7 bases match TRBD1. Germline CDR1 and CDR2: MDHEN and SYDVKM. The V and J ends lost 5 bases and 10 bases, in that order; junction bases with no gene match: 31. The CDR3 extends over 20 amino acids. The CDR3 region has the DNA TGTGCCAGCAGTCCCCTGGTTGTGTTGCGAACCGGCAGGGGGGACTCTGGAGCTTTCTTT. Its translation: CASSPLVVLRTGRGDSGAFF.

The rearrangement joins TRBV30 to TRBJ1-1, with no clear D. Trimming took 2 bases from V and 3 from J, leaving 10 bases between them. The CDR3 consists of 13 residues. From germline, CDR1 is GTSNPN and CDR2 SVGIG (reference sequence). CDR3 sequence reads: CAWSRSLDTEAFF. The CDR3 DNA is TGTGCCTGGAGTCGGTCATTAGACACTGAAGCTTTCTTT.

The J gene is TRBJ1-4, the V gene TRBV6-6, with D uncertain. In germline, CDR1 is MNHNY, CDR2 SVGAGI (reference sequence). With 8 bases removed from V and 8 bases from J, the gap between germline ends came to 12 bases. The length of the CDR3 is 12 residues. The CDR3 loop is CASEEGNEKLFF. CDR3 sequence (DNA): TGTGCCAGCGAGGAGGGAAACGAAAAACTGTTTTTT.

The CDR3 region has the DNA TGTGCCAGCAGTGACCGGGACAGGGGCTATGGCTACACCTTC. Its protein is CASSDRDRGYGYTF. V gene TRBV2 combines with J gene TRBJ1-2; TRBD1 aligns across 10 bases. The CDR3 has 14 residues. CDR1 and CDR2 from the germline V gene are SNHLY and FYNNEI. The J segment lost 4 bases and the V segment lost 3 bases, leaving 2 bases of the junction unmatched.

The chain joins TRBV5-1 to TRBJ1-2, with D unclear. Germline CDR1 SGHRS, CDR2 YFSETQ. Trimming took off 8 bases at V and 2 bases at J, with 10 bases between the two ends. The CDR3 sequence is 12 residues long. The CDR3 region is CASTGENYGYTF. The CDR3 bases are TGCGCCAGTACCGGGGAGAACTATGGCTACACCTTC.

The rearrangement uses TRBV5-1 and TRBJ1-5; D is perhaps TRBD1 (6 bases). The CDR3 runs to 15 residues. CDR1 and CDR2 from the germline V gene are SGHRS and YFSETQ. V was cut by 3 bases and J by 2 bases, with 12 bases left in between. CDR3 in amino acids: CASSYGAGGNQPQHF. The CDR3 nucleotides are TGCGCCAGCAGCTATGGGGCAGGGGGCAATCAGCCCCAGCATTTT. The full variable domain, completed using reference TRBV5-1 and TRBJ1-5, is KAGVTQTPRYLIKTRGQQVTLSCSPISGHRSVSWYQQTPGQGLQFLFEYFSETQRNKGNFPGRFSGRQFSNSRSEMNVSTLELGDSALYLCASSYGAGGNQPQHFGDGTRLSIL.

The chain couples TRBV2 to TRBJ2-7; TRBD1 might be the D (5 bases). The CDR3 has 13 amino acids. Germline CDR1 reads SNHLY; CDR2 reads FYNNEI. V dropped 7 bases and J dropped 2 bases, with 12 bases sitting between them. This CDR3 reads CASIFGQPYEQYF. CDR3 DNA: TGTGCCAGCATTTTCGGACAACCCTACGAGCAGTACTTC.

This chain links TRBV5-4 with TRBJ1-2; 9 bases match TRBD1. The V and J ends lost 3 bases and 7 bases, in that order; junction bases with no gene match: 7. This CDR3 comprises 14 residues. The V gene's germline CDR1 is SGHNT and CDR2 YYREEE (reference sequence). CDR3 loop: CASSSDRGEVGYTF. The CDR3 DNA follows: TGTGCCAGCAGCTCGGACAGGGGTGAAGTTGGCTACACCTTC.

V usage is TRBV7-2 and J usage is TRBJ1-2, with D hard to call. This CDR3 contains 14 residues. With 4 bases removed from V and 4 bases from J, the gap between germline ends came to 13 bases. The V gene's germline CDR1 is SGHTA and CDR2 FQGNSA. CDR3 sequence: CASSSPGLSYGYTF. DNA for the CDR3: TGTGCCAGCAGCTCGCCGGGTTTAAGCTATGGCTACACCTTC.

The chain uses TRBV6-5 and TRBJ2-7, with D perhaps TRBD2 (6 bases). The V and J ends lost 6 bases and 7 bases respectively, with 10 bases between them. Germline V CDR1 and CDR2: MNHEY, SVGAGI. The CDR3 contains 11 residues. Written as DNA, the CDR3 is TGTGCCAGCAGCCGGGGGAGGGAGCAGTACTTC. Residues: CASSRGREQYF.

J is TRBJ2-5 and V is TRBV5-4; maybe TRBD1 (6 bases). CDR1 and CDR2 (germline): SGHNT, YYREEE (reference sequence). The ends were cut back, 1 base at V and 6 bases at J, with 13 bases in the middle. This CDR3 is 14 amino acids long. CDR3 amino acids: CASSLIGGAKTQYF. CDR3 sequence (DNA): TGTGCCAGCAGCTTGATTGGGGGCGCGAAGACCCAGTACTTC.

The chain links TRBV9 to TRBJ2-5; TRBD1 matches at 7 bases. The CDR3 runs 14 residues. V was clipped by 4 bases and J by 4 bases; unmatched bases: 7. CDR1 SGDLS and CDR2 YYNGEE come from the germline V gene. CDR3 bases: TGTGCCAGCAGCTCCACAGGGGTTCCAGAGACCCAGTACTTC. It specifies CASSSTGVPETQYF.

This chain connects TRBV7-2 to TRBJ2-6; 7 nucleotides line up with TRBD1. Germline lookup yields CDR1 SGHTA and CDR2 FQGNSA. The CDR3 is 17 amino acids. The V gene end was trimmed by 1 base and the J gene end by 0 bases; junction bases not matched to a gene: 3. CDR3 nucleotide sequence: TGTGCCAGCAGCTTAGGACCAGGGGGCTCTGGGGCCAACGTCCTGACTTTC. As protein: CASSLGPGGSGANVLTF.

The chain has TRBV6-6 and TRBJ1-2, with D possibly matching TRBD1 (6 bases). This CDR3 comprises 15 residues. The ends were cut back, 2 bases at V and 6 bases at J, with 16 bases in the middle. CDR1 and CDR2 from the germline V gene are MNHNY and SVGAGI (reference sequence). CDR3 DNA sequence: TGTGCCAGCAGTTACCCCCCGGGGGGCGTGGATGGCTACACCTTC. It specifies CASSYPPGGVDGYTF.

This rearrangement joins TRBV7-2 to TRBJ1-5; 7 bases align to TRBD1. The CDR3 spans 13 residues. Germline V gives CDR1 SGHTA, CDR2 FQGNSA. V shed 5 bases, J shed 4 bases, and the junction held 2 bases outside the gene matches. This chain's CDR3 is CASSQGVNQPQHF. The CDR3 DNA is TGTGCCAGCAGCCAGGGGGTTAATCAGCCCCAGCATTTT.

CDR3 region: CASNRLAGTDTQYF. The DNA for the CDR3 is TGTGCCAGTAACAGACTAGCCGGCACAGATACGCAGTATTTT. The rearrangement joins TRBV19 to TRBJ2-3; 7 bases are a match to TRBD2. The length of the CDR3 is 14 residues. V lost 7 bases and J lost 1; bases outside the gene matches: 5. Germline V gene data show CDR1 as LNHDA and CDR2 as SQIVND (reference sequence).

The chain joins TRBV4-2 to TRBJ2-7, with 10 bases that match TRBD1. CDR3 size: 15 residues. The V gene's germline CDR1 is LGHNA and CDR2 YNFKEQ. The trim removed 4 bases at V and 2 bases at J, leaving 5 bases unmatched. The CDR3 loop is CASSRGTGAPYEQYF. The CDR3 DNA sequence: TGTGCCAGCAGCCGCGGGACAGGGGCTCCCTACGAGCAGTACTTC.

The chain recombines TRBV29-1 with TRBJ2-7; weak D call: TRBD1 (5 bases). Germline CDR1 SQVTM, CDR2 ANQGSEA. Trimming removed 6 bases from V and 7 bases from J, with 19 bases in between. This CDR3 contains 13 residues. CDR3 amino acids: CSVGAPAGSEQYF. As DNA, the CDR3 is TGCAGCGTAGGCGCCCCCGCAGGGTCTGAGCAGTACTTC.